This T cell receptor (beta chain) was captured by sequencing in a study of Ad26.COV2.S vaccination and SARS-CoV-2 variants. Specified treatment: 15 to 20 received Ad26.COV2.S at low or high dose, single or two shots; five or six received placebo; per-sample allocation not given. The study sampled participants on day 63 after the first vaccine or placebo injection. The sample came from a Boston adult aged 18-55 years. The V end lost 4 bases, the J end lost 0 bases, and 9 bases lay between the germline ends. This CDR3 has 15 amino acids. CDR1 and CDR2 from the germline V gene are SGHTA and FQGNSA. General study results and limits: Spike-specific TCR breadth ran higher among vaccine recipients than placebo recipients. In vaccinated individuals, spike-specific CD8+ and CD4+ T cell responses reportedly displayed substantial breadth. People who got the vaccine or the placebo had similar non-spike TCR breadth.

Assay: immunoSEQ multiplex PCR; the TCRdb copy retains only in-frame clones and omits some. Among hundreds of thousands of clones listed, 70% to 90% were seen once. Turning to this clone: Its antigen is unidentified.

This receptor was obtained from a person between 18 and 65 years old who received the Ad26.COV2.S COVID-19 vaccine or a placebo. Sequencing was performed on peripheral blood, taken in a trial of Ad26.COV2.S vaccine versus placebo. The J gene is TRBJ1-4, the V gene TRBV7-2; D unresolved. CDR3 sequence: CASSWRVATNEKLFF. CDR3 sequence (DNA): TGTGCCAGCAGCTGGAGGGTGGCAACTAATGAAAAACTGTTTTTT.